This TCR beta chain was retrieved from a study of shared clonotypes between healthy human individuals. At a deep level, the assay was run. Clones were read by immunoSEQ multiplex PCR, and TCRdb kept only the in-frame ones, dropping some. The top ten clones hold approximately 1.7% of a sample with about 710,000 clones, 55% to 80% of them seen once. Germline CDR1 GTSNPN, CDR2 SVGIG (reference sequence). This CDR3 comprises 15 residues. After removal of 3 bases from V and 2 bases from J, the junction contained 7 bases not matched to a gene. The chain combines TRBV30 with TRBJ2-1; TRBD2 agrees at 7 bases. The sequence came from a woman aged 25 to 39 in good health. Sequenced input: memory CD4+ T cells sorted from blood. Subset in this sample: CD45RA-negative fraction. As DNA, the CDR3 is TGTGCCTGGAGGGGTCGGGCGGGGGCCTACAATGAGCAGTTCTTC. It specifies CAWRGRAGAYNEQFF.